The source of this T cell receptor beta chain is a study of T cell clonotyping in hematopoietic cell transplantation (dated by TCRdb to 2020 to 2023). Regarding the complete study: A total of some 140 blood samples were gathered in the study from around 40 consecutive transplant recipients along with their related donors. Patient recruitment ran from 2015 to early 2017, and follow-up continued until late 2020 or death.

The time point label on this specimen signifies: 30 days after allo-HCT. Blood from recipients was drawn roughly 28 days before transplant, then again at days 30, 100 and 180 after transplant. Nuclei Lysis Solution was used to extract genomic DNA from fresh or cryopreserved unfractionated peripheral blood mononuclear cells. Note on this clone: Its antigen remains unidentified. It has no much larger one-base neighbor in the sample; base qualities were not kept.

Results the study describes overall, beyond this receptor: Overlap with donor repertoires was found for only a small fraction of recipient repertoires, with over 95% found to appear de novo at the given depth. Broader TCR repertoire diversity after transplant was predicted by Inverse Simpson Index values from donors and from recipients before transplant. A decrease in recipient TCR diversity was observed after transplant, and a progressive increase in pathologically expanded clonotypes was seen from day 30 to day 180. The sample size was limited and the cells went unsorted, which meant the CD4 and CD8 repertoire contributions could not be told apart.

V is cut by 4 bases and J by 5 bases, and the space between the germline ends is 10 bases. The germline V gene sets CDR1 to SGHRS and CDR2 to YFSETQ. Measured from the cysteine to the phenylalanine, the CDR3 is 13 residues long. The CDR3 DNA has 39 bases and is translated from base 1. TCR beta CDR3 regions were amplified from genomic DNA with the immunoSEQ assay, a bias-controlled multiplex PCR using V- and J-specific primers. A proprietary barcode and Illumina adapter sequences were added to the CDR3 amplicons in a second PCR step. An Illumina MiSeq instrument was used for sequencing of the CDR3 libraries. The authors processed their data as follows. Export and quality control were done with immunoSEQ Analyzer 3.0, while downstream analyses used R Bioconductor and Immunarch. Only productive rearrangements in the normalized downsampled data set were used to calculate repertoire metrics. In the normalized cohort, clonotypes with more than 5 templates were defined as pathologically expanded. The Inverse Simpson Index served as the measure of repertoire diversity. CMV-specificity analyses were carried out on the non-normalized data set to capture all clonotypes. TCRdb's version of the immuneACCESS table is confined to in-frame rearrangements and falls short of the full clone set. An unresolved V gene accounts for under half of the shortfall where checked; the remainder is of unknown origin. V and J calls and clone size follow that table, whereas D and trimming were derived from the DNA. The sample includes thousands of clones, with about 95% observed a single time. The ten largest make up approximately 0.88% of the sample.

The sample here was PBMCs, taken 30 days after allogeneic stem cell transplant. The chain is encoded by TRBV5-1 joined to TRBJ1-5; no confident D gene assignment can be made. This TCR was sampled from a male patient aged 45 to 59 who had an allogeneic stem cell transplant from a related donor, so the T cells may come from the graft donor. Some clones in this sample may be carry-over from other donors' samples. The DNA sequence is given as TGCGCCAGCAGCGAAGCGAACGATCAGCCCCAGCATTTT. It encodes CASSEANDQPQHF.